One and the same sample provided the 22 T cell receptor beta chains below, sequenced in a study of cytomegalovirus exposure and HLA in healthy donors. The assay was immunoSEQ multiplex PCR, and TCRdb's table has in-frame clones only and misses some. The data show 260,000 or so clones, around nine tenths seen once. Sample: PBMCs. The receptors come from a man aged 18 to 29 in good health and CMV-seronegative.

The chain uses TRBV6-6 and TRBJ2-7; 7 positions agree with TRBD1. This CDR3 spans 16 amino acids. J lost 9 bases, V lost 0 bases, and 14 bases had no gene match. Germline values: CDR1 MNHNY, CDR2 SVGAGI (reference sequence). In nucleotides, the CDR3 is TGTGCCAGCAGTTACTCGCTACAGGGGTCTTTCAAGGGGCAGTACTTC. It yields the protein CASSYSLQGSFKGQYF.

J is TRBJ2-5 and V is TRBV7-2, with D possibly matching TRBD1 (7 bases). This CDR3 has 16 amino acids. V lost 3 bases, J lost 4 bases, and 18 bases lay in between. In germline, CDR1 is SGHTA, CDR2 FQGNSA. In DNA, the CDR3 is TGTGCCAGCAGCTTTACCCCCTACAGGGGAGGAGAGACCCAGTACTTC. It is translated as CASSFTPYRGGETQYF. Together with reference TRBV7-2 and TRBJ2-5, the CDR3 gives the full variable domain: GAGVSQSPSNKVTEKGKDVELRCDPISGHTALYWYRQSLGQGLEFLIYFQGNSAPDKSGLPSDRFSAERTGGSVSTLTIQRTQQEDSAVYLCASSFTPYRGGETQYFGPGTRLLVL.

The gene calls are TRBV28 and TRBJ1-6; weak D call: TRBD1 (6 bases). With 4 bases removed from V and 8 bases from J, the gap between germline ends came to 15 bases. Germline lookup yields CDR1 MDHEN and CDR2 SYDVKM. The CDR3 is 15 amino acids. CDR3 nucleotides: TGTGCCAGCAGTTCCCCGGACAGTTCGTATTCACCCCTCCACTTT. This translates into CASSSPDSSYSPLHF. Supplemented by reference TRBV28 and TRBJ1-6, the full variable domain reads DVKVTQSSRYLVKRTGEKVFLECVQDMDHENMFWYRQDPGLGLRLIYFSYDVKMKEKGDIPEGYSVSREKKERFSLILESASTNQTSMYLCASSSPDSSYSPLHFGNGTRLTVT.

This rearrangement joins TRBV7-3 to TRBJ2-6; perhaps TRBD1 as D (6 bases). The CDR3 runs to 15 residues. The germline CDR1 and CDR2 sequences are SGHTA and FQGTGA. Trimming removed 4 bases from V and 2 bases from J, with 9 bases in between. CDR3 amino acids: CASSSQGPGANVLTF. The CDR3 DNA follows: TGTGCCAGCAGCTCACAGGGTCCTGGGGCCAACGTCCTGACTTTC.

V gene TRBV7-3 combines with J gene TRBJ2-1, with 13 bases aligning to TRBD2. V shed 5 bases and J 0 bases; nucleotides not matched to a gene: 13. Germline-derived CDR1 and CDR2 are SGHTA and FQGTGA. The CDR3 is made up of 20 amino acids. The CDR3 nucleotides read TGTGCCAGCAGCGCGGCCGGGGGACTAGCGGGACATAGCTCCTACAATGAGCAGTTCTTC. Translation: CASSAAGGLAGHSSYNEQFF.

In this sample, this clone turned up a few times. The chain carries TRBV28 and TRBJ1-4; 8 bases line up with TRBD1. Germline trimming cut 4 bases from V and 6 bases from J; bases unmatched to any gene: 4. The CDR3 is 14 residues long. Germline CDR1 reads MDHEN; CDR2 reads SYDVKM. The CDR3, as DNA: TGTGCCAGCAGTTCGGGACAGGATTATGAAAAACTGTTTTTT. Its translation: CASSSGQDYEKLFF.

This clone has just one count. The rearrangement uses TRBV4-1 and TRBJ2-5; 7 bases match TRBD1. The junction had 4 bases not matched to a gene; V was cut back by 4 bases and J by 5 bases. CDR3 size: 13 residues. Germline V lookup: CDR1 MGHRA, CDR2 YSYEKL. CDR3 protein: CASSPYRGETQYF. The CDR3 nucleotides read TGCGCCAGCAGCCCGTACAGGGGTGAGACCCAGTACTTC.

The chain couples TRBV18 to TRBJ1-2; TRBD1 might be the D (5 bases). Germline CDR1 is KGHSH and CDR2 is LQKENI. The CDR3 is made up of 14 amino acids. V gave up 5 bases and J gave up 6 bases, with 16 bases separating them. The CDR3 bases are TGTGCCAGCTCAACCTCACAGGAGTCGAATGGCTACACCTTC. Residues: CASSTSQESNGYTF.

CDR3 DNA sequence: TGTGCCAGCAGTTACGGGACTAGCGGGAGGCGCTACGAGCAGTACTTC. It codes for CASSYGTSGRRYEQYF. V gene TRBV6-5 combines with J gene TRBJ2-7; 15 bases fit TRBD2. This CDR3 spans 16 amino acids. V was clipped by 2 bases and J by 3 bases; unmatched bases: 2. CDR1 is MNHEY, CDR2 SVGAGI, per germline.

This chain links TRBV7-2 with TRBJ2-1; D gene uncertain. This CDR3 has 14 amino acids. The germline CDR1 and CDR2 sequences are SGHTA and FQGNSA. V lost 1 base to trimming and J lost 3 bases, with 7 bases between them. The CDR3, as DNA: TGTGCCAGCAGCTTAGATGCTAGCTACAATGAGCAGTTCTTC. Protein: CASSLDASYNEQFF.

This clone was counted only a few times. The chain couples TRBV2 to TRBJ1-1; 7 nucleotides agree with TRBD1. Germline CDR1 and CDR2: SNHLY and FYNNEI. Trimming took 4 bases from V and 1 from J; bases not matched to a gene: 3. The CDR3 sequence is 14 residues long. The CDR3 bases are TGTGCCAGCAGTGCGGAGGGGGCGAACACTGAAGCTTTCTTT. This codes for CASSAEGANTEAFF.

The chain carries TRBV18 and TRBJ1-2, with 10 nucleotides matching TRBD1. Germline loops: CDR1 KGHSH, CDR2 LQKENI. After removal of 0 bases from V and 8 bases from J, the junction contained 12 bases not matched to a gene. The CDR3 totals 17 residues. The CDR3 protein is CASSPPLPTGGAGGYTF. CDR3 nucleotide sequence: TGTGCCAGCTCACCACCCCTACCGACAGGGGGCGCAGGAGGCTACACCTTC.

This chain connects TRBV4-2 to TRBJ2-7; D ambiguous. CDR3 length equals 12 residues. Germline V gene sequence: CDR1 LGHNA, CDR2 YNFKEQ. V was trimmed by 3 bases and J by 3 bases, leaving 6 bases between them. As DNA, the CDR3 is TGTGCCAGCAGCCAGAGGCTCTACGAGCAGTACTTC. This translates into CASSQRLYEQYF.

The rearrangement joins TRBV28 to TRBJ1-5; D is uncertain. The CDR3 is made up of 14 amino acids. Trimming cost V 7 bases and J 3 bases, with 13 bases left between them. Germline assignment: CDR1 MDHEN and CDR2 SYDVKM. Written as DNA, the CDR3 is TGTGCCAGCAAATGGCGGCAGTTCAATCAGCCCCAGCATTTT. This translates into CASKWRQFNQPQHF.

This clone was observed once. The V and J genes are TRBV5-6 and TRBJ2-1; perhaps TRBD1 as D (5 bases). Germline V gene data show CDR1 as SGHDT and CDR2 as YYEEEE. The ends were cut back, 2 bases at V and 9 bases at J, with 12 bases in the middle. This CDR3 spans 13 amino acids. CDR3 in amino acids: CASSFSGFSEQFF. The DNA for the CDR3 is TGTGCCAGCAGCTTCTCAGGGTTTAGTGAGCAGTTCTTC.

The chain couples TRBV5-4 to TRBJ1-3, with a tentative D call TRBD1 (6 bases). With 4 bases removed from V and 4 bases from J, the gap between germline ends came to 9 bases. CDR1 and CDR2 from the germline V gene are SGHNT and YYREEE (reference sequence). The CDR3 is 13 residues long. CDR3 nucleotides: TGTGCCAGCAGCCAGACAGGAGGAAACACCATATATTTT. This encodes CASSQTGGNTIYF.

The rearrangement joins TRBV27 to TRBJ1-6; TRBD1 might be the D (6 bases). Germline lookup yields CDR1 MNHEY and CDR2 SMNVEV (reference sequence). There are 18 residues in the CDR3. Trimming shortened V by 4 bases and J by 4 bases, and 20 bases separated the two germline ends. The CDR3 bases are TGTGCCAGCAGTTATGGCCCCGGATACAGGGATTATAATTCACCCCTCCACTTT. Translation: CASSYGPGYRDYNSPLHF.

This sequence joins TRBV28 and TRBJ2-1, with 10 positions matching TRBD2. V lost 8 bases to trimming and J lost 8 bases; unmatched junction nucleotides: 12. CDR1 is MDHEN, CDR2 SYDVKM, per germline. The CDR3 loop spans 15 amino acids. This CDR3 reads CASGSNERGGDEQFF. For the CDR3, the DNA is TGTGCCAGCGGATCCAACGAGCGGGGGGGCGATGAGCAGTTCTTC.

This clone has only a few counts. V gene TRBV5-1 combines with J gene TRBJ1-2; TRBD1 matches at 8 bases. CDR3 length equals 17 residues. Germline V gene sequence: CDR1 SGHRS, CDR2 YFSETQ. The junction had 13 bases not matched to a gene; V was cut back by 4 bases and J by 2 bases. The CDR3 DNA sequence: TGCGCCAGCAGCCCCGACAGGGGTTGGAGCGGCAACTATGGCTACACCTTC. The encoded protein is CASSPDRGWSGNYGYTF.

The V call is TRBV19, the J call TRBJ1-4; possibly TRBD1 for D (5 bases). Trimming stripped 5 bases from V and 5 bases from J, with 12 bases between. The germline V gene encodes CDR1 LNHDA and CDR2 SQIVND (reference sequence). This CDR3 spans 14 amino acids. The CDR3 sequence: CASSRNRMNEKLFF. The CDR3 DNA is TGTGCCAGTAGTCGAAACAGGATGAATGAAAAACTGTTTTTT. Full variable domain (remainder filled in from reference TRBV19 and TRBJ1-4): DGGITQSPKYLFRKEGQNVTLSCEQNLNHDAMYWYRQDPGQGLRLIYYSQIVNDFQKGDIAEGYSVSREKKESFPLTVTSAQKNPTAFYLCASSRNRMNEKLFFGSGTQLSVL.

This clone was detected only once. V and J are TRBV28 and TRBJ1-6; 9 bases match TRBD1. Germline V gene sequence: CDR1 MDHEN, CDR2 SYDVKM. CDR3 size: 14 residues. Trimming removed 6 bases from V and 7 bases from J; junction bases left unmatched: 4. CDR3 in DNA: TGTGCCAGCAGGTCCGGGACAGGGAATTCACCCCTCCACTTT. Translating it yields CASRSGTGNSPLHF.

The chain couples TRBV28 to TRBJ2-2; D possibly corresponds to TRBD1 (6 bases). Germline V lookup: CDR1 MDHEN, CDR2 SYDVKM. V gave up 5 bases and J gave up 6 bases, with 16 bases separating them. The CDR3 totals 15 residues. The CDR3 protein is CASSRTTEGAGELFF. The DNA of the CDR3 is TGTGCCAGCAGTCGTACTACTGAGGGGGCCGGGGAGCTGTTTTTT.